Below, one T cell receptor (beta chain) is given with its context. The antigen is unknown. V lost 3 bases to trimming and J lost 2 bases; unmatched junction nucleotides: 10. The CDR3 length is 15 residues. Looked up from germline, CDR1 is DFQATT and CDR2 is SNEGSKA (reference sequence). These data are taken from a study of metastatic and nonmetastatic thyroid tumors. Study details: Blood and tumor or nodule tissue repertoires from malignant and benign thyroid patients were compared. Findings of the study overall: According to reports, the diversity of TCR beta was significantly higher in malignant thyroid tumors than in benign nodules, and this held in both blood and tumor samples.

No treatment of any kind had been given to any patient before thyroid surgery. In the authors' methods: Researchers built a distant-metastasis classifier for papillary thyroid cancer that drew on CDR3 differences across clinicopathological groups. TCRdb re-called clones from the PCR reads using MiXCR. TCRdb's processing, not the authors', yielded these V and J calls. Of about 15,000 clones listed, about 28% were seen once; the top ten hold about 10%. Sample: blood. The source is a female donor with papillary thyroid cancer or a benign thyroid nodule (not recorded which). Some clones in this sample may be carry-over from other donors' samples. The chain uses TRBV20-1 and TRBJ2-7; 7 positions agree with TRBD1. CDR3 bases: TGCAGTGCTAGGGTCCCGACAGGGCGAGCCTACGAGCAGTACTTC. Translation: CSARVPTGRAYEQYF.